Listed here is a single T cell receptor (beta chain). There is no known antigen for this receptor. Because the CDR3 is missing its conserved closing phenylalanine or tryptophan, this is likely a read error. This sample was included in a study of tumor-infiltrating lymphocytes in primary liver carcinoma (dated by TCRdb to about 2017). For the study in its entirety: Hepatocellular carcinoma (four) or combined HCC and intrahepatic cholangiocarcinoma (one) was present in the five patients, who were three men and two women aged 30 to 69 years. The five patients had tumors of stage T1-T3 N0M0, with maximum diameters ranging from about 4.2 to 10 cm. Each sample produced roughly 3.5 to 7.13 million productive TCRbeta reads, and read depth showed no significant difference between tissue types. Across five regions of each liver tumor, along with adjacent normal tissue and blood, the study brought together TCRbeta repertoire sequencing, expression microarrays and whole-exome sequencing. A total of around 35 specimens from 5 patients went through TCRbeta repertoire sequencing, namely 25 tumor regions, 5 adjacent noncancerous liver tissues and 5 peripheral blood samples. The 20 to 30 tumor region samples were profiled with Agilent mRNA microarrays so that TCRbeta repertoire diversity could be related to the local molecular phenotype. Technical replicate repertoires showed high reproducibility, with mean shared-clone rates approximately 0.89 and correlation coefficients above 0.95.

The full study reports these points: Only the TCR beta chain was sequenced, so true repertoire diversity is likely underestimated because unpaired alpha chains were not captured. Bulk unsorted samples precluded comparing CD4+ and CD8+ T cell repertoires. Only a few patients were included in the study, and the authors note that the findings should be validated in a larger study. Only roughly 8-24% of top clones appeared in all five regions of a tumor, which suggests that tumor-infiltrating T cells are spatially heterogeneous. The top 250 clones accounted for a significantly greater share of the repertoire in tumors than in blood (p = 0.039). Consistent with antigen-driven expansion, pairs of tumor regions showed higher repertoire overlap (mean approximately 35%) than either tumor-adjacent pairs (approximately 17%) or tumor-blood pairs (about 15%).

Counting both end residues, the CDR3 totals 15 amino acids. The retained sequence is limited to the CDR3, 45 bases, with the frame set at the first base. Germline trimming: 3 bases from V, 3 bases from J; junction bases outside gene matches: 7. The germline V gene yields SQVTM for CDR1 and ANQGSEA for CDR2. Total RNA and DNA were co-extracted from 20-30 mg of bulk tissue with the AllPrep DNA/RNA mini kit, without cell sorting. Surgical resection was performed in China between late 2015 and 2016 on four or five patients with histopathologically diagnosed primary liver carcinoma. At the time of sampling, the patients had chronic HBV infection and had not received any treatment. Five spatially separated regions were sampled from each tumor: the superior, inferior, left-lateral and right-lateral poles, plus the tumor centre. According to histology, viable tumor cells made up more than 75% of every tumor sample. Fresh tumor and adjacent tissue pieces were bisected, with one half stored in RNAlater at -80 degrees C and the other half sent for histology.

A constant-region primer and ProtoScript II reverse transcriptase were used to reverse-transcribe TCRbeta-specific cDNA from roughly 500 ng total RNA. The TCRbeta libraries were prepared through three rounds of nested multiplex PCR following a slightly modified ARM-PCR procedure. Each of the first two PCR rounds ran for approximately 10 cycles and used multiplex TRBV1-TRBV30 forward primers together with a Cbeta reverse primer. Sample barcodes and Illumina adapters were attached in a final 25-cycle PCR using Deep VentR polymerase. Before sequencing, amplicons between 200 and 500 bp were purified from gel using a QIAquick gel extraction kit. An Illumina HiSeq 2500 was used to sequence the TCRbeta amplicons with 250-bp paired-end reads. The study's own analysis went as follows. Trimmomatic v0.33 was used to quality-trim the reads, and FLASH v1.2.11 was used to merge paired reads so that full CDR3 sequences could be recovered. MiGEC v1.2.1b assigned V, D and J germline segments to the rearranged TCRbeta sequences. Clonotype statistics and Shannon-Wiener diversity indices were calculated with VDJtools v1.0.0. Except for diversity analysis, only each sample's 250 most abundant clonotypes were used in subsequent analyses to reduce sampling bias. TCRdb reprocessing: public reads trimmed at Q25 with fastp, clones called with MiXCR, in-frame beta chains kept. Rows are combined by CDR3 protein, so each entry shows the most common genes and DNA. In this record, the V and J calls reflect TCRdb's handling and not the investigators' own analysis. A total of some 190,000 distinct CDR3 sequences appear in this sample, just under 85% of them only once. The ten largest make up 15% to 20% of the sample.

The receptor comes from a man aged 40-49 years with primary liver carcinoma and hepatitis B virus infection. Recombination connected TRBV29-1 to TRBJ2-1; 8 middle bases align to TRBD2. Sequencing was carried out using tumor tissue from primary liver carcinoma. The CDR3 is CSVDSRREDYNEQFL. The base sequence is TGCAGCGTTGATTCTCGGCGGGAGGACTACAATGAGCAGTTCTTA.